This T cell receptor (beta chain) appears in the sequencing data of a study of T cells after yellow fever vaccination. As for the study in general: Fractions of limited cellularity were prepared by means of SMART-Seq v4 Ultra Low Input.

This clonotype was recorded a few times. CDR1 and CDR2 (germline): SGHAT, FQNNGV. The V gene lost 5 bases and the J gene lost 0 bases, with 14 bases spanning the gap. The CDR3 is 16 residues long. It was through 5'RACE template switching that TCR cDNA was made, with a universal primer site and UMIs added. Each CDR3 protein is one row after TCRdb ran MiXCR on the 5' RACE reads. The sample carries 180,000 or so distinct CDR3 sequences, approximately 10% recorded once. Sequencing was performed on CD8+ T cells sorted from PBMCs, taken 15 days after the yellow fever booster vaccination. The gene calls are TRBV11-2 and TRBJ2-1; D gene uncertain. The sequence came from a man younger than 30 who received the YFV17D yellow fever vaccine. The CDR3 protein is CASSLPPGSSYNEQFF. The CDR3 DNA reads TGTGCCAGCAGCCTACCCCCAGGAAGCTCCTACAATGAGCAGTTCTTC.